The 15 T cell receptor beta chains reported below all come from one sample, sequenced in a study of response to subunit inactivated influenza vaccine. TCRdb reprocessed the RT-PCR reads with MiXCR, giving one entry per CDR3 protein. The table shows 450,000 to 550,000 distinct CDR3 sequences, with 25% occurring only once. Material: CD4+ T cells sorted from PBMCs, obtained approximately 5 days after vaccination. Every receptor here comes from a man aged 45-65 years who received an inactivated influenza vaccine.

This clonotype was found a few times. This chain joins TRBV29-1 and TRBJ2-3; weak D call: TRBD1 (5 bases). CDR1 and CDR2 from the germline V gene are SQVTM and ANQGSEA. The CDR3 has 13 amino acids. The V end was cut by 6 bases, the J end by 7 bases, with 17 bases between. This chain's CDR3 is CSVDRAPIYTQYF. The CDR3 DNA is TGCAGCGTAGACAGAGCCCCGATATATACGCAGTATTTT.

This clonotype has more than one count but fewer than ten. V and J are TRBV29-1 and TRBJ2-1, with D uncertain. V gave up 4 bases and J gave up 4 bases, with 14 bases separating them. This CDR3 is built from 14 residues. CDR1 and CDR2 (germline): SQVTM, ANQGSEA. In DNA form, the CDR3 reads TGCAGCGTTGTGAGCAGCCACACTTACAATGAGCAGTTCTTC. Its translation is CSVVSSHTYNEQFF.

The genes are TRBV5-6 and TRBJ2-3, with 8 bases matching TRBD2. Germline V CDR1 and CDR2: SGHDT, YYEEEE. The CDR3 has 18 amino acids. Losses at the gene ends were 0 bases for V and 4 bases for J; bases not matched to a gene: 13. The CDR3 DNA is TGTGCCAGCAGCTTGGTTCCAGCGGGAGCCCTTCGGGCAGATACGCAGTATTTT. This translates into CASSLVPAGALRADTQYF.

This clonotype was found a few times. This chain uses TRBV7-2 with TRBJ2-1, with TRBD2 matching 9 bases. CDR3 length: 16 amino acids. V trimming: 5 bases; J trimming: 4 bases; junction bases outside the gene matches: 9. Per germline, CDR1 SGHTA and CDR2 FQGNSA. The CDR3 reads CASSPQRGAIYNEQFF. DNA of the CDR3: TGTGCCAGCAGCCCCCAGCGGGGGGCCATTTACAATGAGCAGTTCTTC.

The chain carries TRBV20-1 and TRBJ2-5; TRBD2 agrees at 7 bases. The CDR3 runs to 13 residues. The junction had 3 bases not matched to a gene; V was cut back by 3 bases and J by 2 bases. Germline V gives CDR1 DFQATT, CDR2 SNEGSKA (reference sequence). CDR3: CSARGLQQETQYF. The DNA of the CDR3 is TGCAGTGCTAGGGGACTACAACAAGAGACCCAGTACTTC.

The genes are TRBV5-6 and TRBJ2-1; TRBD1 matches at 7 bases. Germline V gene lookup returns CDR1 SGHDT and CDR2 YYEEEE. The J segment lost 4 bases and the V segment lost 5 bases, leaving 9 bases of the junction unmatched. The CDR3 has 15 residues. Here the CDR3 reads CASRGRQGGYNEQFF. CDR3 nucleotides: TGTGCCAGCAGGGGACGACAGGGTGGGTACAATGAGCAGTTCTTC.

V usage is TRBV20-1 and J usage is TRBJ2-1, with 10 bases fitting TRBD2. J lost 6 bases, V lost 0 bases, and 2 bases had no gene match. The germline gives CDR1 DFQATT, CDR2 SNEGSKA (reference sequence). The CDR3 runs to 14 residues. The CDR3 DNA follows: TGCAGTGCTAGAGACCTAGCGGGGGTCAATGAGCAGTTCTTC. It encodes CSARDLAGVNEQFF.

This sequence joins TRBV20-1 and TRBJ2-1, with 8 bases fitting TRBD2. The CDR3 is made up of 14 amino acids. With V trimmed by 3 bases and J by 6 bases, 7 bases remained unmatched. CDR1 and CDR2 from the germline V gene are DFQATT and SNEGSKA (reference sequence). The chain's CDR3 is CSASKLTSANEQFF. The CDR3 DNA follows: TGCAGTGCTAGTAAGTTGACTAGCGCCAATGAGCAGTTCTTC.

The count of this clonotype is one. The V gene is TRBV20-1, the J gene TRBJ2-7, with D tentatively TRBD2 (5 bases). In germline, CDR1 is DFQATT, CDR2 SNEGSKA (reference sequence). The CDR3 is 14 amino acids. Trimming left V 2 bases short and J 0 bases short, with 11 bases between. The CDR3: CSARMTGSSYEQYF. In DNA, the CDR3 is TGCAGTGCTAGAATGACTGGGAGCTCCTACGAGCAGTACTTC.

CDR3 nucleotide sequence: TGCAGTGCGGTCTTAGGGACCTCTACAGAGACCCAGTACTTC. Translation: CSAVLGTSTETQYF. This chain connects TRBV20-1 to TRBJ2-5; tentatively, D is TRBD1 or TRBD2 (5 bases each). CDR3 length equals 14 residues. Trimming shortened V by 6 bases and J by 4 bases, and 18 bases separated the two germline ends. The germline V gene has CDR1 DFQATT and CDR2 SNEGSKA (reference sequence).

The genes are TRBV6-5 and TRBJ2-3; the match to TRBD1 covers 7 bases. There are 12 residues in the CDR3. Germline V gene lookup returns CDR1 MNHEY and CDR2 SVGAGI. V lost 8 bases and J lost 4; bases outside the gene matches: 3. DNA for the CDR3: TGTGCCAGCTCTGGACAGGCAGATACGCAGTATTTT. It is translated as CASSGQADTQYF.

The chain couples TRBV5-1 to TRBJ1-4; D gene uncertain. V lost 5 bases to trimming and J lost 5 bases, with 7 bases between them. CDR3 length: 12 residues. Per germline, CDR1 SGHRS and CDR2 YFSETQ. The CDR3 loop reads CASSRQNEKLFF. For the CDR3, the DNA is TGCGCCAGCAGTCGGCAGAATGAAAAACTGTTTTTT.

CDR3 amino acids: CASSQKDSYEQYF. The CDR3 nucleotides are TGTGCCAGCAGCCAGAAAGACAGCTACGAGCAGTACTTC. The chain joins TRBV4-2 to TRBJ2-7, with D perhaps TRBD1 (5 bases). The CDR3 runs to 13 residues. V was clipped by 3 bases and J by 3 bases, with 9 bases between them. Germline V gene lookup returns CDR1 LGHNA and CDR2 YNFKEQ.

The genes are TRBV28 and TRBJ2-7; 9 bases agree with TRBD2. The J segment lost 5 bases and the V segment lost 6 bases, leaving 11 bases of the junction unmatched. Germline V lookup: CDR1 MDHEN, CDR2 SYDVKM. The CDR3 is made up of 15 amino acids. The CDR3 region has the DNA TGTGCCAGCAGCCCCCGCAGGGCGGGAGGGCACGAGCAGTACTTC. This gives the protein CASSPRRAGGHEQYF.

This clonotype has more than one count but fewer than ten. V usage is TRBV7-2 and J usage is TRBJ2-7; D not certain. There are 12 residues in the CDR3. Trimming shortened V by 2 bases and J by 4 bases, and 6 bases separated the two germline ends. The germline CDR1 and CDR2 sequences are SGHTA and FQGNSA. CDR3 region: CASSLLNYEQYF. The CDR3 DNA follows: TGTGCCAGCAGCTTACTTAATTACGAGCAGTACTTC. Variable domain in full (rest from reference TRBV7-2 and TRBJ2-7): GAGVSQSPSNKVTEKGKDVELRCDPISGHTALYWYRQSLGQGLEFLIYFQGNSAPDKSGLPSDRFSAERTGGSVSTLTIQRTQQEDSAVYLCASSLLNYEQYFGPGTRLTVT.